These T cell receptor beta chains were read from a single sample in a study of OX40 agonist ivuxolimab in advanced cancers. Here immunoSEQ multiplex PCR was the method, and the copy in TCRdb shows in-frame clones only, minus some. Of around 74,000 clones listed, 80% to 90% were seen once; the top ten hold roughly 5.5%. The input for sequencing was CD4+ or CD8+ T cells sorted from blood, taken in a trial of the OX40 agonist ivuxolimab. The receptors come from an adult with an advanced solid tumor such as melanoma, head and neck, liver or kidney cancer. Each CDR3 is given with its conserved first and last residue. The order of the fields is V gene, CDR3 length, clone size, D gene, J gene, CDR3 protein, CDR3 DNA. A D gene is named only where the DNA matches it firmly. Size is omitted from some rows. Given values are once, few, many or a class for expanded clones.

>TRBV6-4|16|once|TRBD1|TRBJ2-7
CASSVPDRDETYEQYF
TGTGCCAGCAGTGTCCCGGACAGGGACGAAACCTACGAGCAGTACTTC
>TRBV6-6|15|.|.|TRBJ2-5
CASSTSGVGLNKEYF
TGTGCCAGCAGTACCTCAGGCGTCGGTCTGAACAAAGAGTACTTC
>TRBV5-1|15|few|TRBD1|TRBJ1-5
CASRSGDSSNQPQHF
TGCGCCAGCAGGTCCGGGGACAGTAGCAATCAGCCCCAGCATTTT
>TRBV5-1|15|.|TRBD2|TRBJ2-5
CASSLEGLAVETQYF
TGCGCCAGCAGCTTGGAGGGACTAGCGGTGGAGACCCAGTACTTC
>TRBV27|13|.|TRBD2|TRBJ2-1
CASSHLIAGAEFF
TGTGCCAGCAGTCACCTTATAGCGGGAGCAGAGTTCTTC
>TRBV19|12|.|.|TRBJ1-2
CASSTRLYGYTF
TGTGCCAGTAGTACCCGCCTCTATGGCTACACCTTC
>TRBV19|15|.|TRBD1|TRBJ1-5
CASRTTTGGSQPQHF
TGTGCCAGTAGAACCACAACAGGGGGCAGTCAGCCCCAGCATTTT
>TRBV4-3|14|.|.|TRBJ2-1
CASSMGPYNNEQFF
TGCGCCAGCAGCATGGGCCCCTACAACAATGAGCAGTTCTTC
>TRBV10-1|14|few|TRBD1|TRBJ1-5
CASSGGTGTQPQHF
TGCGCCAGCAGTGGGGGGACAGGGACTCAGCCCCAGCATTTT
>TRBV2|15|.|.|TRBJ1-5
CASSEEGISNQPQHF
TGTGCCAGCAGTGAAGAGGGGATTAGCAATCAGCCCCAGCATTTT